What follows is one T cell receptor beta chain and its context. The antigen remains unidentified. This CDR3 has 14 residues. CDR1 SGHTA and CDR2 FQGNSA come from the germline V gene. Trimming pared 5 bases from V and 3 bases from J, leaving 10 bases between. This entry comes from a study of identifying expanded T cells in peripheral blood. Only in-frame clones appear in the TCRdb table, and some are missing; sequencing was by immunoSEQ multiplex PCR. This sample carries about 120,000 clones, approximately 80% of them seen once, and the ten largest clones take 3.3%. Study-level points and caveats: Over approximately two and four weeks, about 15 and 19 clones changed, versus 1.2 between replicates. Clone count variance between roughly 2-week samples rose with total template count.

Collection occurred without any documented infections or immune events in donors. This chain uses TRBV7-2 with TRBJ2-2, with D possibly matching TRBD1 (6 bases). The sample taken for sequencing was blood. This clonotype was obtained from a person aged 18-70 years in good health. Here the CDR3 reads CASSGDTYTGELFF. CDR3 coding DNA: TGTGCCAGCAGCGGGGACACTTACACCGGGGAGCTGTTTTTT.